The 3 T cell receptor beta chains below all came from one sample that was sequenced in a study of blood T cell repertoires in COVID-19. Clones were read by immunoSEQ multiplex PCR, and TCRdb kept only the in-frame ones, dropping some. The table includes 350,000 to 400,000 clones, about 88% detected once. Specimen: PBMCs or T cells enriched from blood (not recorded which). The source of these receptors is a woman younger than 30 who had recovered from COVID-19.

This clone has a handful of counts. The chain couples TRBV30 to TRBJ1-2; D is unresolved. The CDR3 covers 15 residues. V shed 0 bases and J shed 5 bases, with 16 bases lying between them. Germline V gives CDR1 GTSNPN, CDR2 SVGIG (reference sequence). The CDR3 sequence is CAWSVPRPGSYGYTF. The CDR3 DNA follows: TGTGCCTGGAGTGTACCTAGGCCCGGGTCTTATGGCTACACCTTC. Combining the CDR3 with reference TRBV30 and TRBJ1-2 gives the whole variable domain SQTIHQWPATLVQPVGSPLSLECTVEGTSNPNLYWYRQAAGRGLQLLFYSVGIGQISSEVPQNLSASRPQDRQFILSSKKLLLSDSGFYLCAWSVPRPGSYGYTFGSGTRLTVV.

The chain recombines TRBV6-1 with TRBJ1-2; 9 bases agree with TRBD1. The germline V gene encodes CDR1 MNHNS and CDR2 SASEGT. The CDR3 contains 16 residues. V lost 4 bases to trimming and J lost 8 bases; unmatched junction nucleotides: 14. The CDR3 DNA sequence: TGTGCCAGCAGTGCCTATTCCCCGGGACAGGGTAACGGCTACACCTTC. This translates into CASSAYSPGQGNGYTF.

The chain joins TRBV6-1 to TRBJ2-7; 7 bases line up with TRBD1. The J segment lost 9 bases and the V segment lost 0 bases, leaving 8 bases of the junction unmatched. In germline, CDR1 is MNHNS, CDR2 SASEGT. The CDR3 is 14 residues long. This CDR3 is CASSEASTGVGQYF. The CDR3 DNA reads as TGTGCCAGCAGTGAAGCTTCAACAGGGGTTGGGCAGTACTTC.